This T cell receptor (beta chain) is from a study of graft-versus-host responses after intestinal transplantation. Overall study context: Recipients had multivisceral, liver-intestinal, or isolated intestinal transplants. Recipients uniformly received anti-thymocyte globulin induction, followed by tacrolimus and steroids for around 3 years. The study's findings and limits: Early after transplant, HvG declines were associated with peak levels of circulating GvH clones.

About this clone: Its cognate antigen is unknown.

TCRdb's table, derived via immunoSEQ multiplex PCR, lists solely in-frame clones and lacks some. The sample lists more than 45,000 clones, around nine tenths occurring once. The receptor was isolated from a human patient who received an intestinal transplant, so some T cells may come from the graft donor. Sequencing was performed on PBMCs, taken 118 days after intestinal transplantation.

DNA for the CDR3: TGTGCCACCCGGGACTATTCGAACACCGGGGAGCTGTTTTTT. Translation: CATRDYSNTGELFF. The chain uses TRBV15 and TRBJ2-2; 7 bases are shared with TRBD2. CDR1 is LNHNV and CDR2 is YYDKDF in the germline V gene (reference sequence). CDR3 size: 14 residues. The J segment lost 0 bases and the V segment lost 8 bases, leaving 3 bases of the junction unmatched.